Listed here is a single T cell receptor (beta chain). This clonotype was seen at least ten times. Its antigen is not yet known. There are no base qualities to consult, and no much larger clone falls within one base. The data were taken from a study of T-cell memory formation after mild COVID-19 (dated by TCRdb to the early 2020s). Describing the broader study: Most TCR sequence clusters were specific to one of the two donors. In a couple of donors, T-cell clones that expanded and contracted after mild COVID-19 were followed by sequencing TCRalpha and TCRbeta repertoires longitudinally. Two young, previously healthy adult volunteers made up the cohort, one male and one female.

Ficoll-Paque density gradient centrifugation was used to isolate PBMCs. The CDR3 starts with the cysteine, ends with the phenylalanine, and has 22 residues. This entry keeps only the CDR3 DNA: 66 bases, framed from base 1. Based on the germline V gene (reference sequence), the CDR1 and CDR2 sequences are LNHNV and YYDKDF. Deletion took 1 base off V and 2 bases off J, with a span of 31 bases between the germline ends. Points the paper makes about the study in general: Clones contracting from day 15 to 85 had balanced CD4/CD8 phenotypes, while a second wave expanding from day 15 to 37 was biased towards CD4+. Whether the second-wave clones peaking on day 37 were SARS-CoV-2 specific was not confirmed. Contracting CD4+ clones were found mainly in CM and EM memory subsets, while CD8+ clones were enriched in EMRA. The detection of some responding clones in pre-infection memory suggests that pre-existing cross-reactive memory T cells joined the SARS-CoV-2 response. Only two mild cases were covered in the study, and larger cohorts including severe cases with pre-infection samples were considered necessary.

Sequenced on an Illumina NovaSeq 6000. TCRalpha and TCRbeta cDNA libraries were constructed by 5'RACE with constant-segment primers, with sample barcodes and unique molecular identifiers being introduced. RNA was extracted from every sample with Trizol reagent. Amplification of the libraries took two PCR steps, and the second step added a second sample barcode plus Illumina TruSeq adapters. Libraries were sequenced on an Illumina NovaSeq with 2 x 150 bp paired-end reads. The original methods were these. The reads were demultiplexed and collapsed into UMI-guided consensus sequences using migec v1.2.7. Using mixcr v2.1.11, the UMI consensuses were aligned to TRA and TRB V and J templates and assembled into clonotypes. Clonotypes were classified as expanded or contracted when called significant by both edgeR and NoisET, with noise models trained on biological replicates. For edgeR calls, the cutoffs were a false discovery rate-adjusted p below 0.01 and a log2 fold-change threshold of 1. As an exploratory analysis of dynamics, max-normalized trajectories of the 1000 most abundant clonotypes were examined by PCA with hierarchical clustering. Each responding clone was given a CD4 or CD8 phenotype based on the CD4+ and CD8+ repertoires, which had been sequenced separately. In TCRdb, the public reads were trimmed at Q25 with fastp and aligned with MiXCR, with productive beta chains retained. Rows are unified per CDR3 protein, each entry keeping the most common DNA and genes. The V and J calls and clone size come from TCRdb's table, not from the authors' own analysis. The sample table records about 410,000 distinct CDR3 sequences; roughly 18% of these occur just once. The ten biggest clones cover 20% to 25% of the sample.

The chain joins TRBV15 to TRBJ2-3; the D gene is unclear. The material sequenced was PBMCs or a T cell subset sorted from them (not recorded which). The TCR was taken from a man between 18 and 29 years old who had mild COVID-19 (a few samples of this study predate the infection). The sample titles of this study are shuffled in the database, so cell type and time point are left out; the donor was told from shared clones. The DNA sequence is TGTGCCACCAGCAGAGCCAAGTTCAGAACTCTCATCGAAGATAAGTACACAGATACGCAGTATTTT. It is translated as CATSRAKFRTLIEDKYTDTQYF.